The subject of this entry is one TCR beta chain. Its antigen remains undetermined. Per-base quality was not reported, and no clone a single base away is much larger than it. Library prep was done by the immunoSEQ multiplex PCR assay. For the multiplex PCR, a mixture combining 60 forward primers for TCR Vbeta segments and 13 reverse primers for TCR Jbeta segments was used. The CDR3 region of rearranged TCR beta genes was amplified from genomic DNA by a multiplex PCR assay. Amplified TCR beta libraries were sequenced as 87-base-pair reads on the Illumina HiSeq System. As for how the authors treated the data: Across the 500 to 700 repertoires, a later analysis counted tens of millions of unique TCR beta chains, some 11 million of which were shared by at least two donors. To remove PCR and sequencing errors, raw reads were error-corrected and collapsed into unique sequences using a nearest-neighbor algorithm that merged closely related sequences. V, D and J gene segments were assigned by aligning CDR3 sequences to IMGT reference sequences. For a sequence to be retained, at least a six-nucleotide match to both a V gene segment and a J gene segment was required. A rearrangement was called productive if the CDR3 had no stop codons and remained in frame with V and J, and every other rearrangement was called non-productive. CDR3 was defined according to IMGT convention as the region running from the second conserved V-encoded cysteine to the conserved J-encoded phenylalanine. Sequences without an unambiguous match to a single V gene segment were excluded from the earlier analysis of a few hundred of the donors. An earlier analysis of over 450 of the donors classified V segments as functional when productive rearrangements were above 56.7% and as segregating when the standard deviation between donors was above 5%. A statistical classification framework was built to diagnose cytomegalovirus status from the catalog of TCR beta chain sequences. A later analysis assigned V and J genes by comparing TCR nucleotide sequences with IMGT/GENE-DB human TR gene sequences. The TCRdist pipeline was used in a later analysis to assign CDR3 sequences and most-parsimonious VDJ recombination scenarios. In a later analysis, each TCR beta chain was defined by its CDR3 amino acid sequence together with its V-gene family, and reads lacking a unique V-gene family were excluded. To address suspected cross-contamination and a sequencing artifact, a later analysis removed roughly 640 highly shared, low-generation-probability nucleotide sequences. In a later analysis, a clonal expansion index for each public chain was calculated from normalized within-repertoire ranks of inferred template counts. Generation probabilities in a later analysis came from a VDJ recombination model fitted to out-of-frame rearrangements, and those results were checked against IGoR. In a later analysis, TCR-TCR, TCR-HLA and TCR-CMV co-occurrence was scored with hypergeometric tests, and a repertoire-size bias correction was applied to TCR pairs. In a later analysis, false discovery rates were estimated by permuting HLA or CMV assignments 20 times. In a later analysis, co-occurring TCRs were grouped using DBSCAN, and TCRdist sequence similarity was added for clustering within HLA-allele-positive subsets. Repertoires with fewer than 30,000 or more than 120,000 public chains, plus five repertoires with anomalous nucleotide sharing, were excluded from co-occurrence clustering. Not all clones reach the TCRdb copy of this immuneACCESS table, which keeps in-frame sequences only. Checked studies attribute under half of the gap to unresolved V genes and leave the rest unexplained. The V and J calls and the clone size are those of that table, but D and trimming were determined from the DNA. The sample table records approximately 87,000 clones; almost 85% of these occur just once. The ten largest clones capture roughly 5.9% of the sample.

The data derive from a study of cytomegalovirus exposure and HLA in healthy donors (dated by TCRdb to between 2016 and 2019). Some background on the complete study: An earlier analysis of around 600 of the donors reported more than 250 Gb of sequence data and 117 million unique TCR beta sequences from 150 million to 200 million T cells. Both class I and class II loci were covered by HLA typing, at four-digit resolution. An early release covering around 630 HLA-typed donors comprised approximately 290 gigabases of sequencing data and around 86 million unique TCR sequences. Among about 390 genotyped donors of the cohort, an average of approximately 250,000 unique TCR beta nucleotide sequences were sequenced per donor, roughly a sixth of them non-productive. Every repertoire in the discovery cohort had been generated on one and the same sequencing platform. The study combined high-throughput TCR immunosequencing, statistical association of individual TCRs with disease status, and machine learning to predict cytomegalovirus infection status. Four or five DR-DQ haplotypes were handled as single units for association and clustering, since linkage in the cohort was strong. Using immunosequencing, the study profiled T cell repertoires from 500 to 800 subjects and related those repertoires to cytomegalovirus serostatus. Donor age, sex, ethnicity and CMV serostatus were compiled alongside the repertoire data. In the later analysis, no new phenotypic data were used to find candidate immune exposures; instead, reliance was placed on TCR beta sequences and their occurrence across donors. In a later genetic analysis, genome-wide SNP genotypes for about 55% of the 666 donors were used, and that subset was treated as a discovery cohort. The study aimed to test whether cataloging public T cell receptors could reveal signatures of past pathogen exposure. Along with the approximately 650-subject first cohort, a separate validation cohort of roughly 110 different subjects was used. An earlier analysis of 587 of the donors used high-throughput TCR beta sequencing to judge whether each TCR beta V gene segment behaved as functional or pseudogenic. The number of donors typed differed by locus, with 629-630 for A, B, C, DRB1 and DQB1, roughly 520 for DQA1, 600 to 610 for DPA1, and around 450 for DPB1. The genetic ancestry cluster associated with self-reported Caucasian donors included about 81% of the roughly 400 genotyped donors. A later analysis re-examined previously published TCR beta repertoires from hundreds of donors and added high-resolution HLA genotyping to investigate patterns of TCR occurrence. General study outcomes and caveats: A later analysis associated about 17,000 TCR beta sequences with specific HLA alleles at a false discovery rate of 0.05. According to a later analysis, most CMV-associated TCR beta chains appeared to be HLA-restricted, and the HLA associations seemed to be driven largely by CMV exposure. In the study, 150 to 200 TCR beta chains were listed as associated with cytomegalovirus. The 87-base-pair reads could not distinguish some IMGT-functional V segments, including TRBV6-2 and TRBV6-3, so those segments were excluded. The classifier was reported to diagnose cytomegalovirus status with high specificity and sensitivity in both the original and validation cohorts. In a later genetic analysis, fewer N-insertions in productive TCRs were reported among donors in an Asian-associated ancestry cluster than the roughly 670-donor mean. Linkage disequilibrium might explain the correlated functional status among segregating V segments, but an unknown experimental factor could not be ruled out. Because some donors lacked HLA typing at each locus, the association tests relied only on the typed subset. A further reported finding was that TCR beta sequences accurately predicted the HLA-A and HLA-B alleles for most subjects in the first cohort. According to a later analysis, parvovirus B19, influenza, CMV and Epstein-Barr virus appeared linked to several top co-occurrence clusters. An earlier analysis of around 500 of the donors showed that most TCR beta V segments appeared in productive rearrangements either about 87% or about 30% of the time, which broadly matched IMGT annotations. The earlier analysis of about 600 of the donors excluded some 15 rarely observed V segments, including chromosome 9 orphons, because counts were too low. Roughly uniform sequencing depth across donors was assumed in presence/absence analyses, although this assumption may not hold. It was suggested by the authors that the approach could potentially be generalized to other disease states and immunological phenotypes. A later analysis found that TCR association rates varied across HLA loci, with DRB1 alleles showing the most associated TCRs and HLA-C alleles the fewest. When HLA alleles, especially DR and DQ, strongly co-occurred, TCR associations were difficult to assign to individual alleles. Across donors, most TCR sequences were observed very rarely, whereas some public TCRs were present in many individuals. In a later analysis, HLA-associated TCR beta chains were found to be more clonally expanded and to have lower generation probabilities than equally common non-associated chains. A later genetic analysis associated a missense DCLRE1C variant with V-gene and J-gene trimming of TCR beta chains, and an independent cohort replicated the association. A cluster of highly shared sequence variants was judged likely to be a technical artifact of the sequencing pipeline. The cohort was sequenced for TCR beta chains only, and without alpha or paired-chain data the features that could be detected were limited. In vitro tests confirmed that three of the cytomegalovirus-associated TCR beta chains recognize cytomegalovirus antigens. The only immune exposure information available for the cohort was CMV serostatus.

In total, 666 healthy bone marrow donors made up the cohort. At the time of sampling, all cohort members were nominally healthy, though unrecorded immune exposures were likely present. The donor was CMV seropositive and was included in the group of some 290 seropositive cohort members. A peripheral blood sample was collected from each donor, and TCR beta sequencing was performed on peripheral blood mononuclear cells. Genomic DNA was extracted from the blood cell samples with the Qiagen DNeasy Blood Extraction Kit. Looking up the germline V gene yields CDR1 MNHNS and CDR2 SASEGT. Taken from cysteine to phenylalanine, the CDR3 has 14 residues. Left in the record is the CDR3 DNA by itself, 42 bases read in frame from the first base. V and J lose 10 bases and 3 bases, and a span of 18 bases separates them.

The TCR was taken from a woman under 30 in good health and CMV-seropositive. The receptor chain draws on TRBV6-1 and TRBJ2-5, with TRBD1 as a weak D call on 6 bases. Sequenced sample: PBMCs. The CDR3 sequence is CATRTNRAEETQYF. The DNA sequence is TGTGCCACCCGCACTAACAGGGCTGAAGAGACCCAGTACTTC.